This T cell receptor beta chain was sequenced during a study of cytomegalovirus exposure and HLA in healthy donors. Study-wide context: Of 350 to 400 genotyped donors, 81% grouped in the Caucasian-associated ancestry cluster. General observations from the study: Serostatus for CMV was the only available immune exposure information. Productive status was seen about 87% or about 30% of the time for most TCR beta V segments in an earlier analysis.

Both 60 Vbeta primers and 13 Jbeta primers went into the PCR. The table came from immunoSEQ multiplex PCR; TCRdb's copy has only in-frame clones and leaves some out. The repertoire holds about 150,000 clones, with 80% as singletons. In germline, CDR1 is SEHNR, CDR2 FQNEAQ (reference sequence). V was trimmed by 4 bases and J by 2 bases, leaving 6 bases between them. The CDR3 is 13 amino acids. Points on this clone: Its antigen is not identified. Distinct nucleotide sequences in the sample also encode this CDR3.

The sample comprised PBMCs. This TCR was recovered from a woman aged 40 to 55 in good health and CMV-seropositive. The chain links TRBV7-9 to TRBJ1-5; unclear D gene. The CDR3 is CASSSGGNQPQHF. The CDR3 nucleotides read TGTGCCAGCAGCTCCGGGGGCAATCAGCCCCAGCATTTT.